This is a list of T cell receptor beta chains from one sample in a study of beta chain features in type 1 diabetes. Generated by immunoSEQ multiplex PCR, the TCRdb table keeps only in-frame clones and is missing some. The table records approximately 340,000 clones, about 14% of them present only once. The material sequenced was naive CD4+ T cells from blood. The receptors originated from a woman younger than 30 in good health. The CDR3 runs from the conserved cysteine through the conserved F or W. The order of the fields is V gene, J gene, clone size, D gene, CDR3 DNA, CDR3 protein. The D gene is left open where the match is weak. Where a row states a size, it is once, few, many or the class of an expanded clone; other rows omit it.

V gene: TRBV6-5; J gene: TRBJ1-1; clone size: NA; D gene: TRBD1; CDR3 DNA: TGTGCCAGCAGATCCGGGGACAGGGCAAAGGGGGCTTTCTTT; CDR3 protein: CASRSGDRAKGAFF
V gene: TRBV19; J gene: TRBJ2-2; clone size: NA; D gene: NA; CDR3 DNA: TGTGCCAGTAGTATCGGAGGCACGAACACCGGGGAGCTGTTTTTT; CDR3 protein: CASSIGGTNTGELFF
V gene: TRBV18; J gene: TRBJ2-7; clone size: few; D gene: NA; CDR3 DNA: TGTGCCAGCTCGCCCATCACAGCCGAATTGTACGAGCAGTACTTC; CDR3 protein: CASSPITAELYEQYF
V gene: TRBV9; J gene: TRBJ2-2; clone size: NA; D gene: TRBD2; CDR3 DNA: TGTGCCAGCAGCCAGGGGACTAGCGGGAAGACCGGGGAGCTGTTTTTT; CDR3 protein: CASSQGTSGKTGELFF
V gene: TRBV5-6; J gene: TRBJ2-1; clone size: NA; D gene: TRBD2; CDR3 DNA: TGTGCCAGCAGCTTGGTACGGGCTAGCGGGCCTAAATACAATGAGCAGTTCTTC; CDR3 protein: CASSLVRASGPKYNEQFF
V gene: TRBV29-1; J gene: TRBJ2-7; clone size: NA; D gene: TRBD2; CDR3 DNA: TGCAGCGGGACTAGCGGGAGCTACGAGCAGTACTTC; CDR3 protein: CSGTSGSYEQYF
V gene: TRBV14; J gene: TRBJ2-7; clone size: NA; D gene: TRBD2; CDR3 DNA: TGTGCCAGCAGCCAGACTAGCGGGGCCATCTACGAGCAGTACTTC; CDR3 protein: CASSQTSGAIYEQYF
V gene: TRBV11-2; J gene: TRBJ1-5; clone size: few; D gene: NA; CDR3 DNA: TGTGCCAGCAGCTACGGACAGAATCAGCCCCAGCATTTT; CDR3 protein: CASSYGQNQPQHF
V gene: TRBV2; J gene: TRBJ2-6; clone size: NA; D gene: NA; CDR3 DNA: TGTGCCAGCAGACCTAGTGGGGCCAACGTCCTGACTTTC; CDR3 protein: CASRPSGANVLTF
V gene: TRBV25-1; J gene: TRBJ1-5; clone size: few; D gene: TRBD1; CDR3 DNA: TGTGCCAGCAGTTCCCAGGGGGCAGGGCAGCCCCAGCATTTT; CDR3 protein: CASSSQGAGQPQHF
V gene: TRBV15; J gene: TRBJ1-2; clone size: few; D gene: TRBD1; CDR3 DNA: TGTGCCACCAGCATACAGCTGGGACAGGGACTACCTGGCTACACCTTC; CDR3 protein: CATSIQLGQGLPGYTF
V gene: TRBV4-3; J gene: TRBJ1-1; clone size: few; D gene: NA; CDR3 DNA: TGCGCCAGCAGCCAAGAGTACTGGAGCACTGAAGCTTTCTTT; CDR3 protein: CASSQEYWSTEAFF
V gene: TRBV19; J gene: TRBJ2-5; clone size: NA; D gene: TRBD1; CDR3 DNA: TGTGCCAGTAGTGGACAGGGGGCGAAGGAGACCCAGTACTTC; CDR3 protein: CASSGQGAKETQYF
V gene: TRBV7-9; J gene: TRBJ2-1; clone size: NA; D gene: NA; CDR3 DNA: TGTGCCAGCAGCTTAGCCGACAATGAGCAGTTCTTC; CDR3 protein: CASSLADNEQFF
V gene: TRBV11-2; J gene: TRBJ2-1; clone size: NA; D gene: NA; CDR3 DNA: TGTGCCAGCAGCCTTGACAGCTCCAATGAGCAGTTCTTC; CDR3 protein: CASSLDSSNEQFF
V gene: TRBV11-2; J gene: TRBJ2-3; clone size: few; D gene: NA; CDR3 DNA: TGTGCCAGCAGCTTAGCTGCGGGGCTAGGGGCAGATACGCAGTATTTT; CDR3 protein: CASSLAAGLGADTQYF
V gene: TRBV28; J gene: TRBJ2-2; clone size: few; D gene: TRBD1; CDR3 DNA: TGTGCCAGCAGTCCCGGGACAGGTTTTACCGGGGAGCTGTTTTTT; CDR3 protein: CASSPGTGFTGELFF
V gene: TRBV29-1; J gene: TRBJ2-2; clone size: NA; D gene: TRBD1; CDR3 DNA: TGCAGCGTTGATACCCGGACAGGGGTAACCGGGGAGCTGTTTTTT; CDR3 protein: CSVDTRTGVTGELFF
V gene: TRBV7-8; J gene: TRBJ2-7; clone size: few; D gene: TRBD2; CDR3 DNA: TGTGCCAGCAGCTCCCGCGGTGTTAGCGGGGTCTACGAGCAGTACTTC; CDR3 protein: CASSSRGVSGVYEQYF
V gene: TRBV9; J gene: TRBJ2-1; clone size: NA; D gene: TRBD2; CDR3 DNA: TGTGCCAGCAGCGTAGAAGGGCGGGGGATCAATGAGCAGTTCTTC; CDR3 protein: CASSVEGRGINEQFF
V gene: TRBV10-3; J gene: TRBJ2-5; clone size: few; D gene: NA; CDR3 DNA: TGTGCCATCAGTGAGCAGGGTCTGTTGCTAGAGACCCAGTACTTC; CDR3 protein: CAISEQGLLLETQYF
V gene: TRBV25-1; J gene: TRBJ2-1; clone size: NA; D gene: TRBD1; CDR3 DNA: TGTGCCAGCAGTATCCCGGGACAGGGGGGGAATGAGCAGTTCTTC; CDR3 protein: CASSIPGQGGNEQFF
V gene: TRBV30; J gene: TRBJ2-1; clone size: few; D gene: TRBD1; CDR3 DNA: TGTGCCTGGAGTAGACAGGGGGCATCCTACAATGAGCAGTTCTTC; CDR3 protein: CAWSRQGASYNEQFF
V gene: TRBV7-2; J gene: TRBJ1-2; clone size: NA; D gene: NA; CDR3 DNA: TGTGCCAGCAGCTTAGCGCGGGATTATGGCTACACCTTC; CDR3 protein: CASSLARDYGYTF
V gene: TRBV29-1; J gene: TRBJ2-7; clone size: few; D gene: TRBD1; CDR3 DNA: TGCAGCGTTGAGAAGGGGACAGGGGAATACGAGCAGTACTTC; CDR3 protein: CSVEKGTGEYEQYF
V gene: TRBV28; J gene: TRBJ1-2; clone size: NA; D gene: NA; CDR3 DNA: TGTGCCAGCAGTTTTACGGGATTCTATGGCTACACCTTC; CDR3 protein: CASSFTGFYGYTF
V gene: TRBV6-7; J gene: TRBJ2-1; clone size: NA; D gene: NA; CDR3 DNA: TGTGCCAGCAGTTACTTCGGAGTAGGTTTCTTC; CDR3 protein: CASSYFGVGFF
V gene: TRBV19; J gene: TRBJ2-6; clone size: NA; D gene: TRBD2; CDR3 DNA: TGTGCCAGTTGCTCGGGACTAGCGGGATTTGGGGCCAACGTCCTGACTTTC; CDR3 protein: CASCSGLAGFGANVLTF
V gene: TRBV15; J gene: TRBJ2-3; clone size: NA; D gene: TRBD1; CDR3 DNA: TGTGCCACCAGCACCGGGACAGGGGCCACAGATACGCAGTATTTT; CDR3 protein: CATSTGTGATDTQYF